This passage covers 3 T cell receptor beta chains from one sample sequenced in a study of CD8+CD57+ T cells in acquired aplastic anemia. The authors sequenced patients whose flow cytometry had shown CD8+CD57+ cell expansion. CDR3 and TCR beta VDJ profiling relied on a genomic DNA template. MiXCR, run by TCRdb on the reads, gives a single entry per CDR3 protein. The sample yields roughly 98,000 distinct CDR3 sequences, 55% to 70% seen once. Sequenced: sorted CD4+, CD8+, or CD8+CD57+ T cells (not recorded which) from PBMCs. The receptors stem from a human donor with aplastic anemia.

CDR3 bases: TGCAGTGCTACTGGACTAGCGGGGAACCAAGAGACCCAGTACTTC. Translated: CSATGLAGNQETQYF. This chain joins TRBV20-1 and TRBJ2-5; TRBD2 matches at 12 bases. This CDR3 is built from 15 residues. Germline lookup yields CDR1 DFQATT and CDR2 SNEGSKA (reference sequence). The V and J ends lost 4 bases and 0 bases, in that order; junction bases with no gene match: 3.

The rearrangement links TRBV24-1 to TRBJ1-1, with D perhaps TRBD1 (6 bases). CDR3 length: 13 residues. Deletions cut 4 bases from V and 8 bases from J, with 13 bases between. Germline V CDR1 and CDR2: KGHDR, SFDVKD. As DNA, the CDR3 is TGTGCCACCAGTGACCCTGACAGGCGCGAAGCTTTCTTT. Protein product: CATSDPDRREAFF.

The chain carries TRBV20-1 and TRBJ2-7; maybe TRBD2 (6 bases). Germline values: CDR1 DFQATT, CDR2 SNEGSKA (reference sequence). V was clipped by 5 bases and J by 2 bases, with 22 bases between them. The CDR3 is 16 residues long. This CDR3 reads CSAPTSRGSGPYEQYF. CDR3 nucleotide sequence: TGCAGTGCTCCCACCTCCCGGGGTAGCGGCCCCTACGAGCAGTACTTC.